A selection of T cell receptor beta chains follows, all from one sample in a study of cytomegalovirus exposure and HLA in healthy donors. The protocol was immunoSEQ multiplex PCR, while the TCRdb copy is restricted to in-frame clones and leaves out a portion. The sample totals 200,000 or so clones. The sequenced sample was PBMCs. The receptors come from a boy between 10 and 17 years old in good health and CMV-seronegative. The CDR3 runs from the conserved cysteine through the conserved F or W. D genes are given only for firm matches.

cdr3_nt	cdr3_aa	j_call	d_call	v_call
TGTGCCAGCAGCTTGTACGCACGGGAGACCCAGTACTTC	CASSLYARETQYF	TRBJ2-5	NA	TRBV11-3
TGTGCTAGTGGACAGGGGAGAACTAATGAAAAACTGTTTTTT	CASGQGRTNEKLFF	TRBJ1-4	TRBD1	TRBV12-5
TGTGCCAGCAGCTTAGCTCGGGTGGCGGGGCAGCCCCAGCATTTT	CASSLARVAGQPQHF	TRBJ1-5	NA	TRBV7-8
TGTGCCAGCAGCTCTTCCACGGCGGGGCCCTACGAGCAGTACTTC	CASSSSTAGPYEQYF	TRBJ2-7	NA	TRBV5-5
TGTGCCAGCAGTCCGACAGGGGGCCCTAACTATGGCTACACCTTC	CASSPTGGPNYGYTF	TRBJ1-2	TRBD1	TRBV27
TGTGCCAGCAGTTTATTCGGGGGTGAGCAGTTCTTC	CASSLFGGEQFF	TRBJ2-1	NA	TRBV28
TGTGCCAGCAGCTCACCGGGGGTAGTCAATGAGCAGTTCTTC	CASSSPGVVNEQFF	TRBJ2-1	NA	TRBV7-9
TGCGCCAGCAGCCAAGTGACGGCGGTTAACACTGAAGCTTTCTTT	CASSQVTAVNTEAFF	TRBJ1-1	NA	TRBV4-1
TGCGCCAGCAGCTTGGACAGGTACTCCTACAATGAGCAGTTCTTC	CASSLDRYSYNEQFF	TRBJ2-1	NA	TRBV5-1
TGTGCCAGCAGCTTAAAATACACGGGACTAGCGGGGGTCAATGAGCAGTTCTTC	CASSLKYTGLAGVNEQFF	TRBJ2-1	TRBD2	TRBV7-9
TGTGCCAGCAGCTTGGTTGGAGGGGTGACAGATACGCAGTATTTT	CASSLVGGVTDTQYF	TRBJ2-3	NA	TRBV5-6
TGTGCCAGCAGCTTTACAAACACTGAAGCTTTCTTT	CASSFTNTEAFF	TRBJ1-1	NA	TRBV5-5
TGTGCCAGCAGTGGGCAGGAAGGCGGGGAGCTGTTTTTT	CASSGQEGGELFF	TRBJ2-2	NA	TRBV2
TGTGCAAGTCGCCCGACAGGGTTGAGAAACACCATATATTTT	CASRPTGLRNTIYF	TRBJ1-3	NA	TRBV12-2
TGTGCCAGTACCTTCGGGGGTCCGAACACTGAAGCTTTCTTT	CASTFGGPNTEAFF	TRBJ1-1	NA	TRBV19
TGTGCCAGCAGCTTGCAAGGGGGTAGAACGGACATTCAGTACTTC	CASSLQGGRTDIQYF	TRBJ2-4	NA	TRBV5-4
TGTGCCAGCAGTTTCCAGGGGCCCTACGAGCAGTACTTC	CASSFQGPYEQYF	TRBJ2-7	NA	TRBV28
TGTGCCAGCAGTCTCAGGACGGGGGAGAACACCGGGGAGCTGTTTTTT	CASSLRTGENTGELFF	TRBJ2-2	NA	TRBV11-3